The present entry profiles one T cell receptor beta chain with its context. The sample belongs to a study of blood T cell repertoires in COVID-19. Study overall: T cells, B-cell-depleted T cells, or PBMCs provided the cDNA or gDNA that served as material.

Assay: immunoSEQ multiplex PCR; the TCRdb copy retains only in-frame clones and omits some. The sample carries about 210,000 clones, roughly four fifths recorded once. Trimming at V came to 1 base and at J to 0 bases, leaving 6 bases not matched to a gene. The CDR3 has 18 amino acids. Germline V gene data show CDR1 as SEHNR and CDR2 as FQNEAQ (reference sequence). This sequence joins TRBV7-9 and TRBJ2-1; 10 nucleotides agree with TRBD2. The receptor was isolated from a man aged 35 to 55 who had recovered from COVID-19. Source material: PBMCs or T cells enriched from blood (not recorded which). CDR3 residues: CASSLGASGGSSYNEQFF. In DNA form, the CDR3 reads TGTGCCAGCAGCTTAGGCGCTAGCGGGGGTTCCTCCTACAATGAGCAGTTCTTC.